This T cell receptor (beta chain) was observed in a study of response to subunit inactivated influenza vaccine. TCRdb independently ran MiXCR on the RT-PCR reads; one entry per CDR3 protein. The data hold over 150,000 distinct CDR3 sequences, with around 10% observed a single time. Points from the study as a whole: With each seasonal influenza vaccination, the authors suggested, few new T cells are recruited.

The germline V gene has CDR1 MNHEY and CDR2 SVGAGI. V shed 2 bases and J shed 9 bases, with 7 bases lying between them. The CDR3 is 11 residues long. This clonotype was seen repeatedly, ten times or more. Its antigen is currently unknown. Sequenced material: CD8+ T cells sorted from PBMCs, taken around 25 months after vaccination. The source of this sequence is a man between 50 and 75 years old who received an inactivated influenza vaccine. This chain connects TRBV6-5 to TRBJ2-5, with TRBD2 as a possible D gene (6 bases). CDR3 sequence reads: CASSYREPQYF. For the CDR3, the DNA is TGTGCCAGCAGTTACCGGGAGCCCCAGTACTTC.